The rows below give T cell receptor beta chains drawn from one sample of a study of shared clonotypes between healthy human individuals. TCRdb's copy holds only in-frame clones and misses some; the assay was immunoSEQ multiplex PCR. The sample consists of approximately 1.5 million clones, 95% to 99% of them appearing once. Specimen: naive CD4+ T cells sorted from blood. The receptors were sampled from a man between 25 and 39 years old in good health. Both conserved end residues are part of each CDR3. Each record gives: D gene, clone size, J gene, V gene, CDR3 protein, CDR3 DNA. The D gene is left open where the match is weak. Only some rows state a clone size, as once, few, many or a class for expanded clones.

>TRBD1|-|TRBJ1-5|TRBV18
CASSPPGQLSNQPQHF
TGTGCCAGCTCACCCCCGGGACAGCTTAGCAATCAGCCCCAGCATTTT
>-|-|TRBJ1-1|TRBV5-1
CASSLVGRGNTEAFF
TGCGCCAGCAGCTTGGTGGGGAGAGGGAACACTGAAGCTTTCTTT
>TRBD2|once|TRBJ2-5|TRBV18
CASSPTSGSETQYF
TGTGCCAGCTCACCCACTAGCGGGAGTGAGACCCAGTACTTC
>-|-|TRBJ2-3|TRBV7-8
CASSFRGRDTQYF
TGTGCCAGCAGCTTTCGTGGGAGAGATACGCAGTATTTT
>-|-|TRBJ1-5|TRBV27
CASSLIPGQPQHF
TGTGCCAGCAGTTTAATACCCGGTCAGCCCCAGCATTTT
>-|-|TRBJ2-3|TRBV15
CATSRVGRADTQYF
TGTGCCACCAGCAGAGTGGGTAGGGCAGATACGCAGTATTTT
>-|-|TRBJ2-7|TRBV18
CASSPTISLAGSVYEQYF
TGTGCCAGCTCACCGACCATCAGTTTAGCTGGGTCCGTCTACGAGCAGTACTTC
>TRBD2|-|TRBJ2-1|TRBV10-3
CAISAGLAIGNEQFF
TGTGCCATCAGTGCGGGACTAGCGATCGGGAATGAGCAGTTCTTC
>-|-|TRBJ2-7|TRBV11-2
CASSLVGGTVSRQYF
TGTGCCAGCAGCTTAGTTGGGGGGACGGTTAGTCGGCAGTACTTC
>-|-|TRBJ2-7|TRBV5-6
CASSLDPGSYEQYF
TGTGCCAGCAGCTTGGATCCGGGGAGCTACGAGCAGTACTTC
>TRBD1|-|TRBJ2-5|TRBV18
CASSPLTGAKETQYF
TGTGCCAGCTCACCTCTAACAGGGGCAAAAGAGACCCAGTACTTC
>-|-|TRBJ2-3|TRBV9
CASSDRVSTDTQYF
TGTGCCAGCAGCGACAGGGTCAGCACAGATACGCAGTATTTT
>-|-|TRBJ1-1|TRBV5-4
CASSLRGRAEAFF
TGTGCCAGCAGCTTGCGGGGGCGGGCTGAAGCTTTCTTT
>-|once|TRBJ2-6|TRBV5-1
CASGTTSGANVLTF
TGCGCCAGCGGGACAACCTCTGGGGCCAACGTCCTGACTTTC
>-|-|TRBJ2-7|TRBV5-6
CASSRPGQWGESSHEQYF
TGTGCCAGCAGCCGACCGGGACAATGGGGGGAAAGCTCCCACGAGCAGTACTTC
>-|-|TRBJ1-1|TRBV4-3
CASSRALAQNTEAFF
TGCGCCAGCAGCCGAGCACTCGCCCAGAACACTGAAGCTTTCTTT
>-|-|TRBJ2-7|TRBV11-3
CASSLVRVRYEQYF
TGTGCCAGCAGCTTAGTAAGGGTGCGTTACGAGCAGTACTTC
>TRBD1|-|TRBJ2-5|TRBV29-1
CSAQGQGYLETQYF
TGCAGCGCCCAAGGACAGGGGTATTTGGAGACCCAGTACTTC
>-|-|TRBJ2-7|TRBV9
CASSPNNRDSYEQYF
TGTGCCAGCAGCCCAAACAACAGGGACTCCTACGAGCAGTACTTC
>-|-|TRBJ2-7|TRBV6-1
CASSGALGYEQYF
TGTGCCAGCAGTGGAGCCTTGGGGTACGAGCAGTACTTC
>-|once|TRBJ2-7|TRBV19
CASSIRHPYEQYF
TGTGCCAGTAGTATAAGACACCCCTACGAGCAGTACTTC
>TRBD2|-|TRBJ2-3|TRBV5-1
CASSSLAGVSDTQYF
TGCGCCAGCAGCTCACTAGCGGGAGTTTCAGATACGCAGTATTTT
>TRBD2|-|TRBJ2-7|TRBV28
CASSGTSGGYEQYF
TGTGCCAGCAGCGGGACTAGCGGGGGGTACGAGCAGTACTTC
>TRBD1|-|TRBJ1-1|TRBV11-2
CASSLNRGKAFF
TGTGCCAGCAGCTTAAACAGGGGGAAAGCTTTCTTT
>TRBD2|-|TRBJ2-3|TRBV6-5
CASSGLAEYTDTQYF
TGTGCCAGCAGCGGACTAGCGGAGTACACAGATACGCAGTATTTT
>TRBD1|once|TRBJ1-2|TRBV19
CASSIDRDRAYGYTF
TGTGCCAGTAGTATAGATCGCGACAGGGCGTATGGCTACACCTTC
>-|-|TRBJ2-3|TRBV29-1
CSVGRIDGTDTQYF
TGCAGCGTGGGGCGGATTGATGGCACAGATACGCAGTATTTT
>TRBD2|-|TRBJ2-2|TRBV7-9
CASSLARAAGTGELFF
TGTGCCAGCAGCTTAGCGCGGGCAGCGGGGACCGGGGAGCTGTTTTTT
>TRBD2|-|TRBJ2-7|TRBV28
CASRISGRALFEQYF
TGTGCCAGCAGGATTAGCGGGAGGGCCCTCTTCGAGCAGTACTTC
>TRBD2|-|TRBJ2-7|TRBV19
CASSIVGGTYEQYF
TGTGCCAGTAGTATCGTCGGGGGGACCTACGAGCAGTACTTC
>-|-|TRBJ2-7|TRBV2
CASSLGRWDEQYF
TGTGCCAGCTCGCTTGGAAGATGGGACGAGCAGTACTTC
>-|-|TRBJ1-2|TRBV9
CASSVDPGRTYGYTF
TGTGCCAGCAGCGTAGACCCGGGGAGGACATATGGCTACACCTTC
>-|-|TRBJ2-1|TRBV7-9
CASSGGSWGEQFF
TGTGCCAGCTCCGGCGGGTCTTGGGGTGAGCAGTTCTTC
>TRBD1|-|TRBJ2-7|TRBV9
CASSSDRSYEQYF
TGTGCCAGCAGCTCGGACAGGTCCTACGAGCAGTACTTC
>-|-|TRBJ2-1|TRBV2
CASRRTRMINEQFF
TGTGCCAGCAGAAGGACTCGGATGATCAATGAGCAGTTCTTC
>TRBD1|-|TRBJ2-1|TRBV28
CASSVRDRRPHNEQFF
TGTGCCAGCAGTGTAAGGGACAGGAGACCACACAATGAGCAGTTCTTC
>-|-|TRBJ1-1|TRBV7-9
CASSPVRTEAFF
TGTGCCAGCAGCCCGGTGCGAACTGAAGCTTTCTTT
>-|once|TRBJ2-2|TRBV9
CASSQVGLTGELFF
TGTGCCAGCAGTCAGGTTGGGTTAACCGGGGAGCTGTTTTTT
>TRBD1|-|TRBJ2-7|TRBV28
CASSFFGTASYEQYF
TGTGCCAGCAGTTTTTTTGGGACAGCCTCCTACGAGCAGTACTTC
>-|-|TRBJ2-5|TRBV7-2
CASSPPNQETQYF
TGTGCCAGCAGCCCCCCCAACCAAGAGACCCAGTACTTC
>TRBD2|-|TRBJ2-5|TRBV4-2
CASSQDMRREGRETQYF
TGTGCCAGCAGCCAAGATATGAGGCGGGAGGGCCGAGAGACCCAGTACTTC
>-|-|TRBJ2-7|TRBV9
CASGAGTALSEQYF
TGTGCCAGCGGGGCGGGGACAGCCTTGTCCGAGCAGTACTTC